These 14 T cell receptor beta chains came from one sample sequenced in a study of Graves' ophthalmopathy and Graves' hyperthyroidism listed by TCRdb under 2018. The instrument given in TCRdb is Illumina HiSeq 2000. TCR beta CDR3 regions were amplified from RNA transcripts for repertoire sequencing. HTBI primers and the Qiagen OneStep RT-PCR kit were used in a first-round RT-PCR, which was followed by a second-round multiplex PCR, size selection and purification. TCRdb trimmed public reads at Q25 via fastp, called clones via MiXCR and kept in-frame beta chains. Each record represents a unique CDR3 protein, reported with the most common genes and DNA among its rows. This sample is represented by 170,000 or so distinct CDR3 sequences; about 40% of them were singletons. The ten largest clones add up to approximately 6.3% of the sample. Sample: peripheral blood. Receptor source: a woman aged 40 to 50 with Graves' ophthalmopathy. Donor details come from another sample of the same person, matched by shared clones.

In this sample, this clonotype turned up a few times. J is TRBJ1-5 and V is TRBV5-1; D ambiguous. The V gene lost 4 bases and the J gene lost 4 bases, with 9 bases spanning the gap. CDR3 length: 13 amino acids. Germline V gene sequence: CDR1 SGHRS, CDR2 YFSETQ. The CDR3 spells CASSRGDNQPQHF. CDR3 nucleotide sequence: TGCGCCAGCAGCCGCGGGGATAATCAGCCCCAGCATTTT.

At least ten counts were recorded for this clonotype. J is TRBJ1-1 and V is TRBV7-2; perhaps TRBD1 as D (5 bases). With 0 bases removed from V and 5 bases from J, the gap between germline ends came to 16 bases. Germline assignment: CDR1 SGHTA and CDR2 FQGNSA. This CDR3 spans 16 amino acids. The CDR3 sequence: CASSLAVFSGRTEAFF. The CDR3, as DNA: TGTGCCAGCAGCTTAGCAGTATTTTCGGGACGTACTGAAGCTTTCTTT.

The rearrangement uses TRBV6-1 and TRBJ2-7, with 13 bases aligning to TRBD2. Unmatched junction bases numbered 5, after V lost 5 bases and J lost 4 bases. Germline loops: CDR1 MNHNS, CDR2 SASEGT. The CDR3 contains 15 residues. The CDR3 reads CASSRGLAGEYEQYF. In nucleotides, the CDR3 is TGTGCCAGCAGTCGAGGACTAGCGGGAGAGTACGAGCAGTACTTC.

The rearrangement links TRBV12-3 or TRBV12-4 to TRBJ1-6; D remains unclear. V lost 6 bases to trimming and J lost 8 bases, with 11 bases between them. This CDR3 has 13 amino acids. This chain's CDR3 is CASRSGVYSPLHF. The CDR3 DNA is TGTGCCAGCAGATCCGGGGTCTATTCACCCCTCCACTTT.

This clonotype was detected many times. The V call is TRBV28, the J call TRBJ1-2; TRBD1 aligns across 11 bases. V was clipped by 10 bases and J by 6 bases; unmatched bases: 13. This CDR3 has 15 residues. Germline V gene sequence: CDR1 MDHEN, CDR2 SYDVKM. DNA for the CDR3: TGTGCCACGGGTGGACAGGGGGCACCTTTTAATGGCTACACCTTC. Its translation is CATGGQGAPFNGYTF.

The V and J genes are TRBV6-5 and TRBJ2-7, with unresolved D. The CDR3 runs 15 residues. V was shortened by 5 bases and J by 7 bases, with 21 bases between the two germline ends. CDR1 is MNHEY and CDR2 is SVGAGI in the germline V gene. For the CDR3, the DNA is TGTGCCAGCAGTACCTCGGGCCATATTGTAGAGGAGCAGTACTTC. It codes for CASSTSGHIVEEQYF.

This clonotype was seen ten or more times. This chain connects TRBV28 to TRBJ1-1, with D possibly matching TRBD1 (5 bases). V lost 11 bases and J lost 4, with 11 bases in between. Germline CDR1 MDHEN, CDR2 SYDVKM. The CDR3 has 11 residues. In nucleotides, the CDR3 is TGTGCCGCAGGGACGGGCACTGAAGCTTTCTTT. Its protein product is CAAGTGTEAFF.

This clonotype has at least ten counts. The chain links TRBV12-3 or TRBV12-4 to TRBJ1-6; perhaps TRBD1 as D (6 bases). V lost 7 bases and J 11 bases, leaving 15 bases between the germline ends. CDR3 length: 13 amino acids. For the CDR3, the DNA is TGTGCCAGCAACAGCGCGGGGGCTACACCCCTCCACTTT. This translates into CASNSAGATPLHF.

This clonotype was seen many times. The genes are TRBV6-2 or TRBV6-3 and TRBJ2-7, with 7 bases lining up with TRBD2. The germline V gene encodes CDR1 MNHEY and CDR2 SVGEGT. The CDR3 spans 14 residues. V dropped 3 bases and J dropped 3; count of bases not matched to a gene: 5. CDR3 bases: TGTGCCAGCAGTTATGGGGGACTAATCTACGAGCAGTACTTC. Translating it yields CASSYGGLIYEQYF.

This clonotype was seen at least ten times. The V gene is TRBV7-2, the J gene TRBJ1-2; 7 bases match TRBD1. The germline V gene encodes CDR1 SGHTA and CDR2 FQGNSA. J lost 4 bases, V lost 4 bases, and 12 bases had no gene match. The CDR3 consists of 16 residues. CDR3 protein: CASSSEGAGGIYGYTF. The CDR3 DNA follows: TGTGCCAGCAGCTCCGAGGGCGCAGGGGGAATCTATGGCTACACCTTC.

The chain is built from TRBV12-3 or TRBV12-4 and TRBJ1-5; D uncertain. Trimming removed 2 bases at V and 0 bases at J, with 8 bases between. CDR3 length equals 15 residues. CDR3 nucleotides: TGTGCCAGCAGTTTAAAGGTCCTTAGCAATCAGCCCCAGCATTTT. Translation gives CASSLKVLSNQPQHF.

The chain is built from TRBV7-2 and TRBJ1-1; D not resolved. CDR3 length: 13 amino acids. V was trimmed by 5 bases and J by 4 bases, leaving 11 bases between them. Per the germline V gene, CDR1 is SGHTA and CDR2 is FQGNSA. The CDR3 region is CASSLSDRTEAFF. The CDR3, as DNA: TGTGCCAGCAGCCTGTCGGACCGCACTGAAGCTTTCTTT.

This clonotype was seen many times. The V and J genes are TRBV25-1 and TRBJ1-1, with D possibly TRBD1 on 5 matching bases. Germline lookup yields CDR1 MGHDK and CDR2 SYGVNS. The CDR3 is 12 residues long. The germline V and J ends were trimmed by 6 bases and 5 bases, with 10 bases remaining between them. The CDR3 DNA reads as TGTGCCAGCAGGAGGGGAGGGACTGAAGCTTTCTTT. Its protein product is CASRRGGTEAFF.

The chain couples TRBV6-1 to TRBJ1-2; D gene ambiguous. Trimming took 6 bases from V and 2 from J, leaving 13 bases between them. Germline CDR1 is MNHNS and CDR2 is SASEGT. This CDR3 contains 14 residues. CDR3 residues: CASSQEGRNYGYTF. The CDR3 DNA follows: TGTGCCAGCAGCCAAGAGGGCAGAAACTATGGCTACACCTTC.